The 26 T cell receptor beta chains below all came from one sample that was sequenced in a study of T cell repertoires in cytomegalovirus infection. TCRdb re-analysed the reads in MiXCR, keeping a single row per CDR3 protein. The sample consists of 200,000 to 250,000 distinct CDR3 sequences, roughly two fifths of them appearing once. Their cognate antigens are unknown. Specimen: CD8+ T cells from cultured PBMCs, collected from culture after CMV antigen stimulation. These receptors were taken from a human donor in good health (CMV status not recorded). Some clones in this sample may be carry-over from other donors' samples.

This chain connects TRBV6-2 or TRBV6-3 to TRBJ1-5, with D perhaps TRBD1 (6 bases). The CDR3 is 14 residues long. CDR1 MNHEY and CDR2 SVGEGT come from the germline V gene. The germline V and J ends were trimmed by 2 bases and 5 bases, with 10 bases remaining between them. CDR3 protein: CASSYAEGDQPQHF. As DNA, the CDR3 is TGTGCCAGCAGTTACGCTGAGGGGGATCAGCCCCAGCATTTT.

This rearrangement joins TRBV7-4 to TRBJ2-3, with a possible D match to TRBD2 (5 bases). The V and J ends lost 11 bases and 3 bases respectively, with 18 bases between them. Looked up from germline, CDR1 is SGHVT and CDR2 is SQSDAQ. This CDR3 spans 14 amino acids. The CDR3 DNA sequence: TGTGCCGCTCTTGCCGAAAGGGAGACAGATACGCAGTATTTT. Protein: CAALAERETDTQYF.

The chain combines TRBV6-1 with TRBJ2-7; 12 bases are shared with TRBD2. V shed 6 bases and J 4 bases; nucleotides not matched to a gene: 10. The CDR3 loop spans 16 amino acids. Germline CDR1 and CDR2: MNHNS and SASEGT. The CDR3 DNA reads TGTGCCAGCAGGGGGATCAGACTAGCGGGAGATTACGAGCAGTACTTC. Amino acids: CASRGIRLAGDYEQYF.

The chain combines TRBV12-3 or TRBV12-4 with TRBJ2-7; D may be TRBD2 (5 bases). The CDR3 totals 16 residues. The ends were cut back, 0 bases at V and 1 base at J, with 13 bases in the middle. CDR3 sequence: CASSLAVEGDSYEQYF. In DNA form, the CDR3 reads TGTGCCAGCAGTTTAGCGGTTGAGGGAGATTCCTACGAGCAGTACTTC.

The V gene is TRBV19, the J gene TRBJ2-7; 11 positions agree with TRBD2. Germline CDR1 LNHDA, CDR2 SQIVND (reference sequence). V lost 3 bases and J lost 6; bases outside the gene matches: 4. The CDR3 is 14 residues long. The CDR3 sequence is CASSIRLAGPEQYF. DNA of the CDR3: TGTGCCAGTAGTATCAGACTAGCGGGACCCGAGCAGTACTTC. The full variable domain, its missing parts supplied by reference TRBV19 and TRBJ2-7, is DGGITQSPKYLFRKEGQNVTLSCEQNLNHDAMYWYRQDPGQGLRLIYYSQIVNDFQKGDIAEGYSVSREKKESFPLTVTSAQKNPTAFYLCASSIRLAGPEQYFGPGTRLTVT.

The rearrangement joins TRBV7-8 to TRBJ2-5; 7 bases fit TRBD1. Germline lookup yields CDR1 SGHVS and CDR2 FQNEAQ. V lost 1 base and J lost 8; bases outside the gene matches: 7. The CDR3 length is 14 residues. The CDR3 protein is CASSLGDSKRTQYF. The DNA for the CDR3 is TGTGCCAGCAGCTTAGGGGACAGCAAGAGAACCCAGTACTTC.

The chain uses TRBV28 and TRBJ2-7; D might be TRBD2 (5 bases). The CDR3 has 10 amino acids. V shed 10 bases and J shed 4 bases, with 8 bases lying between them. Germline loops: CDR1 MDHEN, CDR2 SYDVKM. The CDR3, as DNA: TGTGCCACAGCGGATTACGAGCAGTACTTC. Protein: CATADYEQYF.

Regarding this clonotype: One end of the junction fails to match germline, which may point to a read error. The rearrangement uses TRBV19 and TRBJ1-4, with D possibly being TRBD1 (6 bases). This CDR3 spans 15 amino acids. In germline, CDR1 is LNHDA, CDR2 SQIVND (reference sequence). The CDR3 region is CASTALTGPKEKLFF. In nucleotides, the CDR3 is TGTGCCAGTACGGCGTTGACAGGACCTAAAGAAAAACTGTTTTTT.

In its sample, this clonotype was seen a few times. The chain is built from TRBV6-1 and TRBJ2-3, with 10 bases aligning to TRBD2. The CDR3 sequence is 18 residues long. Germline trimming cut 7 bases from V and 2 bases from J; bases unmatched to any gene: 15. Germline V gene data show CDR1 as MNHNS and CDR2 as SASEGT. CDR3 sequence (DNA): TGTGCCAGCATCACTGACTCAAGCCTAGCGGGGGACACAGATACGCAGTATTTT. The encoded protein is CASITDSSLAGDTDTQYF.

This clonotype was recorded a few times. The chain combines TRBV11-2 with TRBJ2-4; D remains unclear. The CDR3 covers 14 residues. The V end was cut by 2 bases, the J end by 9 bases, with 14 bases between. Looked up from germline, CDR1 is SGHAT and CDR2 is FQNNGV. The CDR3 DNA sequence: TGTGCCAGCAGCTTAACCCCGGCAGCTGCCATTCAGTACTTC. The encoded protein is CASSLTPAAAIQYF.

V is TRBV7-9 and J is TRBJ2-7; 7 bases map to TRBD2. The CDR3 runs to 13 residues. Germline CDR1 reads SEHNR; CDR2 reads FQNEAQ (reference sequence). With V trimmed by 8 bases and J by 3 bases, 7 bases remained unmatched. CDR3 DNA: TGTGCCAGCGGGGGGGGACGGATCTACGAGCAGTACTTC. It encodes CASGGGRIYEQYF.

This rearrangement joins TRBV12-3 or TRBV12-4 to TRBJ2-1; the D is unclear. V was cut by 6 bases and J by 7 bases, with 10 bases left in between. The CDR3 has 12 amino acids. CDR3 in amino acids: CASSHLKNEQFF. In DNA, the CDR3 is TGTGCCAGCAGCCACTTAAAGAATGAGCAGTTCTTC.

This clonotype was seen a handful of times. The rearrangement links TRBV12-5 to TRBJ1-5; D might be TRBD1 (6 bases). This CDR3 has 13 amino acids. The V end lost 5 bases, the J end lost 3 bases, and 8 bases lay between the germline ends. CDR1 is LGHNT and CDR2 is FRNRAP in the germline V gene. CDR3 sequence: CASGDRSNQPQHF. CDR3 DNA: TGTGCTAGTGGTGACAGGTCCAATCAGCCCCAGCATTTT.

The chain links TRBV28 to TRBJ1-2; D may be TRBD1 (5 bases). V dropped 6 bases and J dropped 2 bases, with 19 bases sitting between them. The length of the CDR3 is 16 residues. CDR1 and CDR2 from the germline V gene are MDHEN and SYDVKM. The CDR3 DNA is TGTGCCAGCAGCGGCCCCAGGGACTCACTAAACTATGGCTACACCTTC. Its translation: CASSGPRDSLNYGYTF.

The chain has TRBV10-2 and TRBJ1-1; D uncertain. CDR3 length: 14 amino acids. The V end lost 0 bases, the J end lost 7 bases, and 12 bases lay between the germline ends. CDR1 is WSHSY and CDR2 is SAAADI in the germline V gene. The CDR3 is CASSESDPGGEAFF. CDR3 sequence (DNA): TGCGCCAGCAGTGAGTCCGACCCGGGAGGTGAAGCTTTCTTT.

CDR3 protein: CASSSVLRSGNTIYF. CDR3 DNA: TGTGCCAGCAGCTCGGTCCTGCGTTCGGGAAACACCATATATTTT. The gene calls are TRBV28 and TRBJ1-3; D ambiguous. The CDR3 spans 15 residues. Germline lookup yields CDR1 MDHEN and CDR2 SYDVKM. V was cut by 6 bases and J by 4 bases, with 16 bases left in between.

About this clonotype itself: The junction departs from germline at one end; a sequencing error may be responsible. CDR3 sequence: CASSQVVNSVLGELVF. The CDR3 DNA reads as TGTGCCAGCAGCCAAGTAGTTAATAGTGTCTTAGGGGAGCTGGTTTTT. The chain carries TRBV4-2 and TRBJ2-2; D is tentatively TRBD1 or TRBD2 (5 bases each). Per the germline V gene, CDR1 is LGHNA and CDR2 is YNFKEQ. The CDR3 covers 16 residues.

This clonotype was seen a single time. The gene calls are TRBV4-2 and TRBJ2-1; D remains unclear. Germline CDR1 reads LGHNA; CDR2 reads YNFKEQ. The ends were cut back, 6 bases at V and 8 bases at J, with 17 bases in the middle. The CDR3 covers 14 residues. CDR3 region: CASRLKASGDEQFF. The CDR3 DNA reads TGTGCCAGCAGGCTAAAGGCTTCTGGGGATGAGCAGTTCTTC.

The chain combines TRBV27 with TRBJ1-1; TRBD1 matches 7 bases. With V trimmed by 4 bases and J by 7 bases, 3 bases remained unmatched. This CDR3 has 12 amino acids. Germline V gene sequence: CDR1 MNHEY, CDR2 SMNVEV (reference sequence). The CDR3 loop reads CASSSTGSEAFF. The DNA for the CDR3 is TGTGCCAGCAGTTCGACAGGGAGTGAAGCTTTCTTT.

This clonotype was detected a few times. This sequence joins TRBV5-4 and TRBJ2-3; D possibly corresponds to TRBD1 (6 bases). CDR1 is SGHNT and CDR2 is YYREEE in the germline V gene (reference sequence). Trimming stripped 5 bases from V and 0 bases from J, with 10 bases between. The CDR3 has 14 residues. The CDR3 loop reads CASSRTESTDTQYF. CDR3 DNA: TGTGCCAGCAGTCGGACAGAGAGCACAGATACGCAGTATTTT.

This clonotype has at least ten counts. The CDR3, as DNA: TGTGCCAGCAGGCTGGGACAGATCTACGAGCAGTACTTC. This translates into CASRLGQIYEQYF. The rearrangement uses TRBV7-2 and TRBJ2-7; 7 bases line up with TRBD1. CDR3 size: 13 residues. J was trimmed by 3 bases and V by 6 bases; bases with no gene match: 5. Germline V gene sequence: CDR1 SGHTA, CDR2 FQGNSA.

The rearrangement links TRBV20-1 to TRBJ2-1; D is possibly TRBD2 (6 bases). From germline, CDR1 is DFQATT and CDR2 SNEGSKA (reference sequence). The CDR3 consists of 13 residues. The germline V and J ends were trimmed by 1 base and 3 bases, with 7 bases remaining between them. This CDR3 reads CSARGLGYNEQFF. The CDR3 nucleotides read TGCAGTGCTAGAGGACTAGGCTACAATGAGCAGTTCTTC.

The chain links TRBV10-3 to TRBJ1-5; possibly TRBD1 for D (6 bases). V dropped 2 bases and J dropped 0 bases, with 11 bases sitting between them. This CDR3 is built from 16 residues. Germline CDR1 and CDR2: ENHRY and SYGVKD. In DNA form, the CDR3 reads TGTGCCATCAGTGAGACAGGGCCTTATAGCAATCAGCCCCAGCATTTT. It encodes CAISETGPYSNQPQHF.

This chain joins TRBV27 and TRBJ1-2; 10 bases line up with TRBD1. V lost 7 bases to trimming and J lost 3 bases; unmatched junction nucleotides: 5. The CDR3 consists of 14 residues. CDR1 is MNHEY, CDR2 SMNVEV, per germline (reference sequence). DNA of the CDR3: TGTGCCAGCACCCCGACAGGGGGCTACTATGGCTACACCTTC. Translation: CASTPTGGYYGYTF.

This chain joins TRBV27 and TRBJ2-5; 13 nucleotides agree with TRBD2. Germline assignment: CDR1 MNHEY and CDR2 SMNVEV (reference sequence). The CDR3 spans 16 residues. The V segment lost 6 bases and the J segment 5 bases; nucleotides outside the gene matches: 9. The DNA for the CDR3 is TGTGCCAGCAGCCGGACTAGCGGGAGAAGGGGGGAGACCCAGTACTTC. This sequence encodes CASSRTSGRRGETQYF.

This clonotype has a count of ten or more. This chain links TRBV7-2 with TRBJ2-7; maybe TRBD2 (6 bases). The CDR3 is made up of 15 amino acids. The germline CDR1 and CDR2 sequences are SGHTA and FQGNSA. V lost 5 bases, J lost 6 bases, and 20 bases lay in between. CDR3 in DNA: TGTGCCAGCAGCCCGGGGTTGCGGGAAATGGGCGAGCAGTACTTC. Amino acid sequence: CASSPGLREMGEQYF.